The rows below give T cell receptor beta chains drawn from one sample of a study of shared clonotypes between healthy human individuals. Some clones are missing from TCRdb's copy, which holds only in-frame ones; the method was immunoSEQ multiplex PCR. Found here are about 2.1 million clones, roughly 95% of them singletons; the top ten hold under 2%. Sequencing input: naive CD8+ T cells from PBMCs. These receptors originate from a young man in good health. Some clones in this sample may be carry-over from other donors' samples. Each CDR3 is given without its conserved first and last residue.

j_gene: TRBJ1-1; v_gene: TRBV5-6; CDR3aa: ASSLVETPNTEAF
j_gene: TRBJ2-7; v_gene: TRBV27; CDR3aa: ASRGQNYEQY
j_gene: TRBJ2-1; v_gene: TRBV9; CDR3aa: ASSVAGTSDEQF
j_gene: TRBJ1-1; v_gene: TRBV27; CDR3aa: ASSFWSNTEAF
j_gene: TRBJ2-1; v_gene: TRBV7-8; CDR3aa: ASSASRIHSSYNEQF
j_gene: TRBJ2-1; v_gene: TRBV28; CDR3aa: ASSSWGAGGPTNEQF
j_gene: TRBJ2-7; v_gene: TRBV7-8; CDR3aa: ASSLLWTGSYEQY
j_gene: TRBJ2-5; v_gene: TRBV5-1; CDR3aa: ASSWGMRETQY
j_gene: TRBJ2-3; v_gene: TRBV29-1; CDR3aa: SVQIASPGTQY
j_gene: TRBJ2-3; v_gene: TRBV28; CDR3aa: ASSPGTSGRSDTQY
j_gene: TRBJ2-7; v_gene: TRBV5-1; CDR3aa: ASSLAWDREYEQY
j_gene: TRBJ1-1; v_gene: TRBV6-5; CDR3aa: ASSYKGSPTAF
j_gene: TRBJ2-7; v_gene: TRBV6-1; CDR3aa: ASSEDQGEGEQY
j_gene: TRBJ2-3; v_gene: TRBV15; CDR3aa: ATSRDLLTPPDTQY
j_gene: TRBJ1-2; v_gene: TRBV13; CDR3aa: ASSPGQGSYGYT